This T cell receptor (beta chain) is drawn from a study of type 1 and type 2 diabetes patients. For the study at large: The cohort mixed type 1 diabetes, type 2 diabetes and nondiabetic donors. From PBMCs, CD4+ and CD8+ T cells were isolated by magnetic microbeads.

The PCR template was genomic DNA. Multiplex PCR with 30 forward and 13 reverse primers amplified the TCR beta CDR3. Via MiXCR, TCRdb re-called the multiplex PCR reads, giving one row per CDR3 protein. This repertoire shows about 290,000 distinct CDR3 sequences, roughly 44% found once; its top ten account for about an eighth. CDR3 length: 12 residues. From germline, CDR1 is MNHEY and CDR2 SMNVEV (reference sequence). The ends were cut back, 4 bases at V and 7 bases at J, with 10 bases in the middle. This rearrangement joins TRBV27 to TRBJ2-5; D is perhaps TRBD2 (5 bases). This TCR was sampled from a man aged 18 to 30 with type 2 diabetes. The material sequenced was peripheral blood mononuclear cells (PBMCs). CDR3 protein: CASSSLRGTQYF. For the CDR3, the DNA is TGTGCCAGCAGTTCCCTACGGGGGACCCAGTACTTC.